This TCR beta chain was captured by sequencing in a study of blood T cell repertoires in COVID-19. Study context: Sites in the United States, Italy and Spain provided acute and convalescent COVID-19 samples.

Source study methods: Nucleated cell number was recorded as an estimate derived from reference gene primer amplification. The repertoire was sequenced with immunoSEQ multiplex PCR; TCRdb's copy has only in-frame clones and lacks some. V, J and clone size derive from that table, while D and trimming were established from the DNA sequence. The sample yields fewer than 200,000 clones, just over 85% seen once. Participants reported their clinical history, and cohort assignment relied on those reports. Sequenced input: PBMCs or T cells enriched from blood (not recorded which). The clonotype was recovered from a woman aged 18 to 35 who had recovered from COVID-19.

DNA of the CDR3: TGTGCCAGCAGCCAAGATCTGCCAGGGGAGGGCGGCTACACCTTC. Amino acid sequence: CASSQDLPGEGGYTF. The chain employs TRBV3-1 (or the pseudogene TRBV3-2) and TRBJ1-2; weak D call: TRBD1 (6 bases). The CDR3 loop spans 15 amino acids. The germline gives CDR1 LGHDT, CDR2 YNNKEL (reference sequence). V dropped 0 bases and J dropped 8 bases, with 16 bases sitting between them.